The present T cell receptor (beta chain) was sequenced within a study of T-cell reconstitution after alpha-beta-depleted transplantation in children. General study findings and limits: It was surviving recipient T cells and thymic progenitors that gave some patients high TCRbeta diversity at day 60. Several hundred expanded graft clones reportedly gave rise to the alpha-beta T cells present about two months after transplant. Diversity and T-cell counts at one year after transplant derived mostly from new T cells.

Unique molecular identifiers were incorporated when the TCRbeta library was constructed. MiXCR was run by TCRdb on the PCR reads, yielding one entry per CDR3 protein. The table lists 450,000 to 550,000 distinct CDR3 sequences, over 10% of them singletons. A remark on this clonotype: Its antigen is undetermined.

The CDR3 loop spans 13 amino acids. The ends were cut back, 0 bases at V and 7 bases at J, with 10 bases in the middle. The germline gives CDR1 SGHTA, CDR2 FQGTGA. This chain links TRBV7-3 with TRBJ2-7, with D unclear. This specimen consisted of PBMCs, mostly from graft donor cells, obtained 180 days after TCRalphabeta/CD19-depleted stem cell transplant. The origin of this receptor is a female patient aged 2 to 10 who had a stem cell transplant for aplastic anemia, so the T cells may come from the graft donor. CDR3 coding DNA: TGTGCCAGCAGCTTAACTCCCTCCCGGGAGCAGTACTTC. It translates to CASSLTPSREQYF. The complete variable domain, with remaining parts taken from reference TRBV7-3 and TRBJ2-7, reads GAGVSQTPSNKVTEKGKYVELRCDPISGHTALYWYRQSLGQGPEFLIYFQGTGAADDSGLPNDRFFAVRPEGSVSTLKIQRTERGDSAVYLCASSLTPSREQYFGPGTRLTVT.